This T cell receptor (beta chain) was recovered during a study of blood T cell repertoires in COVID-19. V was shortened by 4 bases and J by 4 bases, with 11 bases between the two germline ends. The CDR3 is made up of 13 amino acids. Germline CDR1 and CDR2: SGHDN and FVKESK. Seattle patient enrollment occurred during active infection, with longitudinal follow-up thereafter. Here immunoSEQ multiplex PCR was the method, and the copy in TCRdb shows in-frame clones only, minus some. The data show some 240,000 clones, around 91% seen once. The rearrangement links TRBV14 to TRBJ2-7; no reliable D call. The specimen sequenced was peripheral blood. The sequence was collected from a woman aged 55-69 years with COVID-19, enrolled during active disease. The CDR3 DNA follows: TGTGCCAGCAGCCGTGGCCGCGGATACGAGCAGTACTTC. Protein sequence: CASSRGRGYEQYF.